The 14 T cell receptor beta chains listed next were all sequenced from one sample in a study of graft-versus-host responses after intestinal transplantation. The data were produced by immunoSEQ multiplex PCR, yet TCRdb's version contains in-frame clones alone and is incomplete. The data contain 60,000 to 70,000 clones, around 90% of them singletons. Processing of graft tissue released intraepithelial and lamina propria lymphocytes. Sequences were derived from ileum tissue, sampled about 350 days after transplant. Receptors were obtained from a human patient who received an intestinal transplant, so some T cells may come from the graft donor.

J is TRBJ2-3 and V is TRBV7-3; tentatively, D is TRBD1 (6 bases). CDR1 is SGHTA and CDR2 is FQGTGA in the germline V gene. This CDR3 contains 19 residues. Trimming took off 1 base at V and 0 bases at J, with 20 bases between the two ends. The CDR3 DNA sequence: TGTGCCAGCAGCTTAAGAGGGGCCCTTACAGGGTCCAGCACAGATACGCAGTATTTT. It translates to CASSLRGALTGSSTDTQYF. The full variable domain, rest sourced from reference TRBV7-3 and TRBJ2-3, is GAGVSQTPSNKVTEKGKYVELRCDPISGHTALYWYRQSLGQGPEFLIYFQGTGAADDSGLPNDRFFAVRPEGSVSTLKIQRTERGDSAVYLCASSLRGALTGSSTDTQYFGPGTRLTVL.

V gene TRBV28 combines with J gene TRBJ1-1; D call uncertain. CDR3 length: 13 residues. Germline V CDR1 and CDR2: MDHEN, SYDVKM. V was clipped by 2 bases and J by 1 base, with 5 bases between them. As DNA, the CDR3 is TGTGCCAGCAGTTTAACGGAGAACACTGAAGCTTTCTTT. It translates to CASSLTENTEAFF.

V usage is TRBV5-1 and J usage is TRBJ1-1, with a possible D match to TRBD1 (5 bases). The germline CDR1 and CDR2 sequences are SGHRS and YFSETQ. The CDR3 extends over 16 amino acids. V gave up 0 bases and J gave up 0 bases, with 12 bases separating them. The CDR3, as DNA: TGCGCCAGCAGCTTGGACCTGGGGGAGTTGAACACTGAAGCTTTCTTT. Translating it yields CASSLDLGELNTEAFF.

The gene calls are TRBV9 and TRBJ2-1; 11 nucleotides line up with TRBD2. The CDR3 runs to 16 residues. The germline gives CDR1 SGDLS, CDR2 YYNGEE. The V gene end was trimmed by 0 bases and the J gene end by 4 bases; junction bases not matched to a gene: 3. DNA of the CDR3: TGTGCCAGCAGCGTAGTCGGGACTAGCGGTTACAATGAGCAGTTCTTC. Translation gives CASSVVGTSGYNEQFF.

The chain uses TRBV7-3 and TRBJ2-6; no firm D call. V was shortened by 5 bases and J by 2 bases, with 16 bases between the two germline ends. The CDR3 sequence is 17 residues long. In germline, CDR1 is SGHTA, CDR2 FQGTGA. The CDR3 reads CASSPPRFGTGANVLTF. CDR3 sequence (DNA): TGTGCCAGCAGCCCCCCCCGTTTTGGGACTGGGGCCAACGTCCTGACTTTC.

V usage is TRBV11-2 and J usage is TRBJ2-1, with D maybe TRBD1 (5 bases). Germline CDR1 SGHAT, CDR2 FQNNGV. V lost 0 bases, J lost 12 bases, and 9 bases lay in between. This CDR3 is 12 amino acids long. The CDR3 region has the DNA TGTGCCAGCAGCTTAGATGTTACAGGGCAGTTCTTC. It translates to CASSLDVTGQFF.

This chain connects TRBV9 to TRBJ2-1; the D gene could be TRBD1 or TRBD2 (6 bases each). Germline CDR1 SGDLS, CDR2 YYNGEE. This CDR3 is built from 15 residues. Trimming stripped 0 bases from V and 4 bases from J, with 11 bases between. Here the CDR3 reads CASSVEGGLYNEQFF. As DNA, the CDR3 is TGTGCCAGCAGCGTAGAAGGGGGGTTATACAATGAGCAGTTCTTC.

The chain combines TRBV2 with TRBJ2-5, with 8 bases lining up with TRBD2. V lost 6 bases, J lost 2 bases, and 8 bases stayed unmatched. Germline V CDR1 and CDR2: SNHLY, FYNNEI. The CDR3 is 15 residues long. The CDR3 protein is CASRTSLAEQETQYF. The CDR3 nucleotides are TGTGCCAGCAGGACTTCACTAGCGGAGCAAGAGACCCAGTACTTC.

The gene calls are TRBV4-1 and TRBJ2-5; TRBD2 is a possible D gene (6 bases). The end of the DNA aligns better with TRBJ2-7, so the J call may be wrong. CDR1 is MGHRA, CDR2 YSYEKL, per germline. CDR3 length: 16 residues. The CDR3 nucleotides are TGCGCCAGCAGCCAAGATCCGGGGACTTACTCCTACGAGCAGTACTTC. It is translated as CASSQDPGTYSYEQYF.

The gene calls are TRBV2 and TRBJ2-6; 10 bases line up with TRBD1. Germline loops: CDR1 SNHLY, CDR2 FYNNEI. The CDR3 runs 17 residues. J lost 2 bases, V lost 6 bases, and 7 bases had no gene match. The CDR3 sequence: CASRGQGVWAGANVLTF. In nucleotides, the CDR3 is TGTGCCAGCAGAGGACAGGGGGTATGGGCTGGGGCCAACGTCCTGACTTTC. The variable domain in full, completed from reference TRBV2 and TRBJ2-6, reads EPEVTQTPSHQVTQMGQEVILRCVPISNHLYFYWYRQILGQKVEFLVSFYNNEISEKSEIFDDQFSVERPDGSNFTLKIRSTKLEDSAMYFCASRGQGVWAGANVLTFGAGSRLTVL.

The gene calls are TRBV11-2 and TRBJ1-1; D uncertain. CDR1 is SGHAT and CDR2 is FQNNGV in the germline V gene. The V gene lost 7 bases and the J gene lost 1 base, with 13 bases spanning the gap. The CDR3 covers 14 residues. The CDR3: CASIGGRWNTEAFF. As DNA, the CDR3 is TGTGCCAGCATCGGAGGGCGATGGAACACTGAAGCTTTCTTT. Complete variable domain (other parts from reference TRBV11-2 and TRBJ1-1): EAGVAQSPRYKIIEKRQSVAFWCNPISGHATLYWYQQILGQGPKLLIQFQNNGVVDDSQLPKDRFSAERLKGVDSTLKIQPAKLEDSAVYLCASIGGRWNTEAFFGQGTRLTVV.

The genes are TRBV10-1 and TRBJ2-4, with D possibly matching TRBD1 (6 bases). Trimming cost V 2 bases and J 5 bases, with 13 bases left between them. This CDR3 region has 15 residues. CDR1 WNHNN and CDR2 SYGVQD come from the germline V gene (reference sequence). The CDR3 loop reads CASSEQTGVENIQYF. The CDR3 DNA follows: TGCGCCAGCAGTGAGCAGACAGGAGTAGAAAACATTCAGTACTTC.

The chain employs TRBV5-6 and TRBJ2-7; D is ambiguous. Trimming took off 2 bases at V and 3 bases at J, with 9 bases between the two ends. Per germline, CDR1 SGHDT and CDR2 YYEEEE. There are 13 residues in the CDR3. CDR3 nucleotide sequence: TGTGCCAGCAGCTTTAACACCTACTACGAGCAGTACTTC. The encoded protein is CASSFNTYYEQYF.

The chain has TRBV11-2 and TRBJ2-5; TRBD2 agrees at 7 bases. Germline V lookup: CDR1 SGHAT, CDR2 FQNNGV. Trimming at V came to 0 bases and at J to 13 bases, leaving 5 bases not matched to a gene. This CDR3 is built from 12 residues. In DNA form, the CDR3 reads TGTGCCAGCAGCTTAGATCGTCTAGCGGTGTACTTC. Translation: CASSLDRLAVYF.